Each of the 17 T cell receptor beta chains below was sequenced from the same sample in a study of CD8+ T cells in alopecia areata. Pooled cutaneous lymph node cells were sorted using CD4, CD8alpha, NKG2D, NKG2ACE and other markers. cDNA serving as the sequencing template came from extracted, reverse transcribed RNA. Sequencing was performed with immunoSEQ multiplex PCR; in TCRdb, only in-frame clones are kept and a portion is missing. In total the sample includes around 290,000 clones, none of them seen once. Specimen: CD4+ T cells sorted from a lymph node. These receptors were taken from a C3H/HeJ mouse with alopecia areata. For this mouse line, the MHC haplotype is H2-k.

This clone was observed a few times. Mouse gene names apply. The read finishes 4 residues shy of the CDR3 end, and the germline J gene is used to complete it. The chain recombines TRBV19 with TRBJ2-5, with D possibly being TRBD1 (6 bases). Germline CDR1 and CDR2: FNHDT and SITEND (reference sequence). The length of the CDR3 is 14 residues. The V and J ends lost 2 bases and 2 bases respectively, with 9 bases between them. CDR3: CASSIRTVQDTQYF. The covered CDR3 bases are TGTGCCAGCAGTATTAGGACAGTCCAAGAC.

A word on this clone: The gene symbols are mouse symbols. The sequence runs out 4 residues before the end of the CDR3; the remainder is reconstructed from the germline J gene. Distinct nucleotide sequences in the sample also encode this CDR3. The chain combines TRBV1 with TRBJ2-3, with TRBD2 identical over 7 bases. This CDR3 has 15 amino acids. CDR1 is NSQYPW and CDR2 is LRSPGD in the germline V gene (reference sequence). With V trimmed by 4 bases and J by 0 bases, 4 bases remained unmatched. The CDR3 here is CTCSGLGASAETLYF. CDR3 bases read: TGCACCTGCAGTGGACTGGGTGCTAGTGCAGAA.

This clone was recorded a few times. Gene names denote mouse genes. The read comes to an end 4 residues before the CDR3 does, leaving the germline J gene to fill in the end. J is TRBJ2-4 and V is TRBV29, with 7 bases identical to TRBD1. This CDR3 region has 14 residues. Germline V gene sequence: CDR1 MSHET, CDR2 SYDVDS. V was clipped by 6 bases and J by 0 bases; unmatched bases: 3. Partial CDR3 DNA: TGTGCTAGCAGCCGACAGGGAAGTCAAAAC. Its translation is CASSRQGSQN. The full CDR3 protein reads CASSRQGSQNTLYF.

With respect to this clone: Gene names are mouse gene names. Partial CDR3 DNA: TGTGCCAGCAGCTTCGGGGACAGGGGACAAGAC. Encoded protein: CASSFGDRGQD. The complete CDR3 reads CASSFGDRGQDTQYF. The gene calls are TRBV3 and TRBJ2-5, with 10 nucleotides matching TRBD1. The read stops 4 residues short of the end of the CDR3; the missing end is completed from the germline J gene. Per germline, CDR1 SNHLY and CDR2 FYNGKV (reference sequence). J was trimmed by 3 bases and V by 3 bases; bases with no gene match: 3. The CDR3 sequence is 15 residues long.

A note on this clone: Gene names are the mouse ones. The read terminates 4 residues before the CDR3 end, so the remaining end is supplied by the germline J gene. This rearrangement joins TRBV1 to TRBJ2-7; D call uncertain. Germline CDR1 reads NSQYPW; CDR2 reads LRSPGD (reference sequence). The CDR3 totals 11 residues. The CDR3 bases that were read are TGCACCTGCAGTGCACTAAAT. Translation: CTCSALN. In full, the CDR3 reads CTCSALNEQYF. Complete variable domain (other parts from reference TRBV1 and TRBJ2-7): VTLLEQNPRWRLVPRGQAVNLRCILKNSQYPWMSWYQQDLQKQLQWLFTLRSPGDKEVKSLPGADYLATRVTDTELRLQVANMSQGRTLYCTCSALNEQYFGPGTRLTVL.

This clone was detected a few times. The listed genes are named as in mouse. The sequenced part of the CDR3 DNA is TGCACCTGCAGTGGGACAGGGGTCGATTCGCCC. Translated: CTCSGTGVDSP. The full-length CDR3 reads as CTCSGTGVDSPLYF. V and J are TRBV1 and TRBJ1-6; 9 bases are shared with TRBD1. The read ends 3 residues early relative to the CDR3; the germline J gene fills the gap. TRBJ1-6 qualifies as an ORF whose function is uncertain. Germline V CDR1 and CDR2: NSQYPW, LRSPGD (reference sequence). The CDR3 consists of 14 residues. The J segment lost 8 bases and the V segment lost 4 bases, leaving 3 bases of the junction unmatched.

Details on this clone: The listed genes are named as in mouse. Incomplete CDR3 DNA: TGTGCCAGCAGCCAAGACAGCAGGGAT. The encoded protein is CASSQDSRD. The whole CDR3 region reads CASSQDSRDEQYF. J is TRBJ2-7 and V is TRBV5; possible D gene TRBD1, 5 bases. The read terminates 4 residues before the CDR3 end, so the remaining end is supplied by the germline J gene. From germline, CDR1 is LGHNA and CDR2 YNLKQL (reference sequence). The CDR3 consists of 13 residues.

This clone was counted a few times. Germline and genes: mouse. The read stops 4 residues short of the end of the CDR3; the missing end is completed from the germline J gene. V and J are TRBV14 and TRBJ2-3; TRBD2 aligns across 9 bases. V gave up 2 bases and J gave up 1 base; unmatched junction bases: 11. The CDR3 has 18 amino acids. Looked up from germline, CDR1 is SGHDT and CDR2 is FRDEAV. The covered CDR3 bases are TGTGCCAGCAGTTTTAGGGCCTGGGGGGGGCGTGGTGCAGAA. Its translation: CASSFRAWGGRGAE. The CDR3, in full, reads CASSFRAWGGRGAETLYF.

This clone has only a few counts. Mouse gene names and germline throughout. Read data end 4 residues before the CDR3 end; the end is taken from the germline J gene. The genes are TRBV31 and TRBJ2-5, with 7 bases lining up with TRBD1. The CDR3 runs 13 residues. CDR1 and CDR2 (germline): GKSSPN, SITVG. The CDR3 region is CAWSSGTEDTQYF. The CDR3 bases that were read are TGTGCCTGGAGCTCCGGGACAGAAGAC.

The table lists this clone with a few counts. Gene names refer to mouse genes. The read ends 4 residues before the CDR3 terminus; that terminus is restored from the germline J gene. V is TRBV19 and J is TRBJ1-1; 9 bases map to TRBD1. There are 15 residues in the CDR3. From germline, CDR1 is FNHDT and CDR2 SITEND (reference sequence). The V and J ends lost 5 bases and 3 bases, in that order; junction bases with no gene match: 8. The covered CDR3 bases are TGTGCCAGCAGGTATTACAGGGGGCGCGACACA. Translation gives CASRYYRGRDT. The full CDR3 is CASRYYRGRDTEVFF.

Of note for this clone: Germline and genes here are mouse. The missing CDR3 end, 4 residues past where the read stops, is filled in from the germline J gene. J is TRBJ2-1 and V is TRBV13-1; 9 positions match TRBD1. CDR3 length: 16 amino acids. Germline V lookup: CDR1 NSHNY, CDR2 SYGAGN. CDR3 in amino acids: CASSDDPGTGKAEQFF. CDR3 DNA, as far as it was read: TGTGCCAGCAGTGATGACCCTGGGACAGGGAAAGCT.

For this clone: Mouse names are used for the genes. The CDR3 is cut off 4 residues early in the read; its end comes from the germline J gene. The chain joins TRBV13-1 to TRBJ1-2, with D possibly matching TRBD1 (6 bases). Per germline, CDR1 NSHNY and CDR2 SYGAGN. The CDR3 covers 15 residues. V lost 2 bases to trimming and J lost 2 bases, with 13 bases between them. CDR3: CASSEKGGGNSDYTF. CDR3 DNA, as far as it was read: TGTGCCAGCAGTGAGAAAGGGGGGGGGAACTCC.

As regards this clone: Mouse gene names apply. The read finishes 4 residues shy of the CDR3 end, and the germline J gene is used to complete it. The V gene is TRBV5, the J gene TRBJ2-5; D is possibly TRBD1 (5 bases). The germline CDR1 and CDR2 sequences are LGHNA and YNLKQL (reference sequence). The CDR3 totals 15 residues. Trimming cost V 1 base and J 2 bases, with 10 bases left between them. The CDR3 reads CASSQVSRVQDTQYF. The CDR3 DNA, read in part, is TGTGCCAGCAGCCAAGTCTCCAGGGTCCAAGAC.

This clone was seen only a few times. The gene names here belong to mouse. The CDR3 end falls 4 residues outside the read, so it is completed with the germline J gene. The chain employs TRBV13-1 and TRBJ2-1, with 11 bases aligning to TRBD2. Germline V gene data show CDR1 as NSHNY and CDR2 as SYGAGN. The V segment lost 5 bases and the J segment 3 bases; nucleotides outside the gene matches: 4. The length of the CDR3 is 15 residues. Here the CDR3 reads CASRSTGGGYAEQFF. Incomplete CDR3 DNA: TGTGCCAGCAGGTCGACTGGGGGGGGCTATGCT.

For this clone: Germline and genes: mouse. Read coverage stops 3 residues before the CDR3 terminus; the germline J gene supplies the remainder. The V call is TRBV1, the J call TRBJ1-6; no definite D call. TRBJ1-6 is recorded as an ORF, its role being uncertain. The germline V gene has CDR1 NSQYPW and CDR2 LRSPGD (reference sequence). This CDR3 is built from 14 residues. The V and J ends lost 3 bases and 3 bases respectively, with 6 bases between them. CDR3 protein: CTCSAPGYNSPLYF. The CDR3 bases that were read are TGCACCTGCAGTGCGCCAGGCTATAATTCGCCC.

Turning to this clone: Gene names denote mouse genes. The read ends 3 residues shy of where the CDR3 ends; the end is completed using the germline J gene. The chain joins TRBV19 to TRBJ1-6; tentatively, D is TRBD1 (6 bases). TRBJ1-6 is an ORF for which the function is uncertain. Trimming cost V 6 bases and J 3 bases, with 10 bases left between them. The CDR3 sequence is 14 residues long. Germline-derived CDR1 and CDR2 are FNHDT and SITEND (reference sequence). CDR3 in amino acids: CASKTGVYNSPLYF. Partial CDR3 DNA: TGTGCCAGCAAGACAGGAGTCTATAATTCGCCC.

This clone has a handful of counts. Gene names and germline refer to mouse. The read halts 4 residues ahead of the CDR3 end, with the missing end drawn from the germline J gene. In the same sample, other DNA sequences code for this CDR3. The genes are TRBV1 and TRBJ1-1; TRBD1 is a possible D gene (5 bases). The germline CDR1 and CDR2 sequences are NSQYPW and LRSPGD (reference sequence). The CDR3 runs 11 residues. CDR3 protein: CTCSAQGEVFF. CDR3 DNA (partial): TGCACCTGCAGTGCCCAGGGA.